Presented here are 12 T cell receptor beta chains from one specimen sequenced in a study of T-cell reconstitution after alpha-beta-depleted transplantation in children. Unique molecular identifiers were incorporated into the prepared TCRbeta library. TCRdb reanalysed the PCR reads using MiXCR and keeps one entry per CDR3 protein. The top ten clones hold just over 35% of a sample with approximately 500,000 distinct CDR3 sequences, roughly a quarter of them seen once. The sequences come from PBMCs, collected before TCRalphabeta/CD19-depleted stem cell transplant. These receptors were obtained from a boy under two years old with Wiskott-Aldrich syndrome, due to receive a stem cell transplant.

This clonotype was seen a handful of times. The CDR3 DNA reads as TGTGCCAGCAGCGGAGGGAACACTGAAGCTTTCTTT. Its protein is CASSGGNTEAFF. The V call is TRBV7-9, the J call TRBJ1-1; D is uncertain. Germline CDR1 SEHNR, CDR2 FQNEAQ (reference sequence). The CDR3 spans 12 residues. The V gene lost 5 bases and the J gene lost 1 base, with 5 bases spanning the gap.

The chain has TRBV11-2 and TRBJ2-5; 15 bases align to TRBD2. The CDR3 is 17 residues long. From germline, CDR1 is SGHAT and CDR2 FQNNGV. With V trimmed by 3 bases and J by 5 bases, 7 bases remained unmatched. The CDR3: CASSLGLAGGPAETQYF. CDR3 DNA: TGTGCCAGCAGCTTGGGACTAGCGGGAGGCCCGGCGGAGACCCAGTACTTC. Full variable domain (rest looked up from reference TRBV11-2 and TRBJ2-5): EAGVAQSPRYKIIEKRQSVAFWCNPISGHATLYWYQQILGQGPKLLIQFQNNGVVDDSQLPKDRFSAERLKGVDSTLKIQPAKLEDSAVYLCASSLGLAGGPAETQYFGPGTRLLVL.

In its sample, this clonotype was seen a few times. V and J are TRBV24-1 and TRBJ2-1; D not resolved. CDR3 length: 14 residues. V lost 5 bases, J lost 8 bases, and 15 bases lay in between. Germline V gives CDR1 KGHDR, CDR2 SFDVKD. Here the CDR3 DNA reads TGTGCCACCAGTGGGCTTAACAGAAAGGATGAGCAGTTCTTC. As protein: CATSGLNRKDEQFF.

This chain connects TRBV5-1 to TRBJ2-1, with TRBD2 identical over 7 bases. This CDR3 region has 16 residues. J was trimmed by 2 bases and V by 4 bases; bases with no gene match: 9. The germline CDR1 and CDR2 sequences are SGHRS and YFSETQ. CDR3 sequence: CASSQKAGTTYNEQFF. The CDR3 DNA is TGCGCCAGCAGCCAAAAAGCCGGGACTACCTACAATGAGCAGTTCTTC.

This clonotype was found a few times. The chain employs TRBV6-1 and TRBJ2-5, with D hard to call. CDR3 size: 13 residues. Trimming left V 7 bases short and J 7 bases short, with 16 bases between. CDR1 and CDR2 from the germline V gene are MNHNS and SASEGT. The DNA for the CDR3 is TGTGCCAGCACTGGAAGATTGGGTGGGACCCAGTACTTC. Its translation: CASTGRLGGTQYF.

This clonotype was found a few times. The gene calls are TRBV7-2 and TRBJ2-2, with D possibly matching TRBD1 (6 bases). V lost 5 bases to trimming and J lost 1 base, with 11 bases between them. The CDR3 sequence is 15 residues long. Germline V gene sequence: CDR1 SGHTA, CDR2 FQGNSA. The CDR3 here is CASSRQVENTGELFF. DNA for the CDR3: TGTGCCAGCAGCAGACAGGTGGAGAACACCGGGGAGCTGTTTTTT.

The chain has TRBV7-8 and TRBJ2-5; D remains ambiguous. Germline lookup yields CDR1 SGHVS and CDR2 FQNEAQ. V was cut by 5 bases and J by 0 bases, with 10 bases left in between. This CDR3 comprises 14 residues. The CDR3 DNA sequence: TGTGCCAGCAGCCTAAGGAGCAACCAAGAGACCCAGTACTTC. It specifies CASSLRSNQETQYF.

The V and J genes are TRBV28 and TRBJ2-1; the D call may be TRBD1 or TRBD2 (5 bases each). The CDR3 extends over 12 amino acids. V dropped 9 bases and J dropped 0 bases, with 6 bases sitting between them. CDR1 is MDHEN, CDR2 SYDVKM, per germline. The CDR3 region has the DNA TGTGCCAGTGGGACCTCCTACAATGAGCAGTTCTTC. Its protein is CASGTSYNEQFF.

The chain links TRBV15 to TRBJ1-5; D unresolved. CDR1 LNHNV and CDR2 YYDKDF come from the germline V gene (reference sequence). This CDR3 has 13 residues. Trimming took 3 bases from V and 7 from J, leaving 10 bases between them. CDR3 in DNA: TGTGCCACCAGCAGGGAAGGAGGGCAGCCCCAGCATTTT. Translating gives CATSREGGQPQHF.

The chain employs TRBV7-9 and TRBJ2-5; TRBD2 might be the D (5 bases). V lost 0 bases and J 1 base, leaving 6 bases between the germline ends. The CDR3 runs to 14 residues. From germline, CDR1 is SEHNR and CDR2 FQNEAQ (reference sequence). The CDR3 region is CASSLAGIQETQYF. DNA for the CDR3: TGTGCCAGCAGCTTAGCCGGGATCCAAGAGACCCAGTACTTC.

The chain recombines TRBV27 with TRBJ2-3, with unresolved D. V lost 7 bases and J 5 bases, leaving 10 bases between the germline ends. Looked up from germline, CDR1 is MNHEY and CDR2 is SMNVEV (reference sequence). This CDR3 region has 12 residues. Here the CDR3 DNA reads TGTGCCAGCAAGCCGGTGGGAGATACGCAGTATTTT. This translates into CASKPVGDTQYF.

The chain links TRBV5-1 to TRBJ2-3, with 13 nucleotides matching TRBD2. This CDR3 has 18 amino acids. V dropped 0 bases and J dropped 2; count of bases not matched to a gene: 6. Germline V gene sequence: CDR1 SGHRS, CDR2 YFSETQ. The CDR3 bases are TGCGCCAGCAGCTTGGCGGCGGGACTAGCGGGATTCACAGATACGCAGTATTTT. Translated, it gives CASSLAAGLAGFTDTQYF. The full variable domain, rest sourced from reference TRBV5-1 and TRBJ2-3, is KAGVTQTPRYLIKTRGQQVTLSCSPISGHRSVSWYQQTPGQGLQFLFEYFSETQRNKGNFPGRFSGRQFSNSRSEMNVSTLELGDSALYLCASSLAAGLAGFTDTQYFGPGTRLTVL.